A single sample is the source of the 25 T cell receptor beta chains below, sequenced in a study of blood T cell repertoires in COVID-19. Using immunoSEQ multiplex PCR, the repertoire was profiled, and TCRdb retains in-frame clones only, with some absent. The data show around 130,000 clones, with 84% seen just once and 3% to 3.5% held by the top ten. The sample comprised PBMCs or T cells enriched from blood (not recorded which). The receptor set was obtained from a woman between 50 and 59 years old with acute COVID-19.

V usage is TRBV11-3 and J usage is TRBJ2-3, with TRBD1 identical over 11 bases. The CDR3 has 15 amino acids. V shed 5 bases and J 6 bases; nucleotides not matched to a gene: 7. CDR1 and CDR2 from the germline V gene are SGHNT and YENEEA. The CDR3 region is CASSPGTGGSDTQYF. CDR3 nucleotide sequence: TGTGCCAGCAGCCCAGGGACAGGGGGTTCCGATACGCAGTATTTT. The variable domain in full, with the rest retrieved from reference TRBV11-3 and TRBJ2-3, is EAGVVQSPRYKIIEKKQPVAFWCNPISGHNTLYWYLQNLGQGPELLIRYENEEAVDDSQLPKDRFSAERLKGVDSTLKIQPAELGDSAVYLCASSPGTGGSDTQYFGPGTRLTVL.

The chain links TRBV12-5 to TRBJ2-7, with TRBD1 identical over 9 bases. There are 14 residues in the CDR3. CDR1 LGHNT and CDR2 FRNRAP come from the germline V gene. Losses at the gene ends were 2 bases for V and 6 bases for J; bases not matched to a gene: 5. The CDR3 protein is CASGLPRTGAEQYF. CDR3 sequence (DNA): TGTGCTAGTGGTTTGCCAAGGACAGGGGCCGAGCAGTACTTC.

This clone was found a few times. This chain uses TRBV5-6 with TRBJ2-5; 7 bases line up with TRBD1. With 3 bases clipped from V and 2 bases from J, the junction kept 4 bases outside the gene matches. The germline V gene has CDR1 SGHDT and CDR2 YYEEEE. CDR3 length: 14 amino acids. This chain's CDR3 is CASSYQQGQETQYF. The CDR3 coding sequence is TGTGCCAGCAGCTACCAACAGGGGCAAGAGACCCAGTACTTC.

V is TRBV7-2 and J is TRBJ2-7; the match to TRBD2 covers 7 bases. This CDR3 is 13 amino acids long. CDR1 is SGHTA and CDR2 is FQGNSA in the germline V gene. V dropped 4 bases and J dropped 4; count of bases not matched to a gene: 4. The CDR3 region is CASSSGLPYEQYF. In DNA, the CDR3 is TGTGCCAGCAGCTCGGGACTACCTTACGAGCAGTACTTC.

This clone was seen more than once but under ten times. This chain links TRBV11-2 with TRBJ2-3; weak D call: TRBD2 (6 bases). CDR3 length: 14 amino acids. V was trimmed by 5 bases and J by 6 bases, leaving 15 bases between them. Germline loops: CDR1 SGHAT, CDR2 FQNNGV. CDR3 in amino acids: CASSPTGGVDTQYF. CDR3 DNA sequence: TGTGCCAGCAGCCCGACGGGCGGGGTCGATACGCAGTATTTT. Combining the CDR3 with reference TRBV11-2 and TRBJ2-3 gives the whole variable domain EAGVAQSPRYKIIEKRQSVAFWCNPISGHATLYWYQQILGQGPKLLIQFQNNGVVDDSQLPKDRFSAERLKGVDSTLKIQPAKLEDSAVYLCASSPTGGVDTQYFGPGTRLTVL.

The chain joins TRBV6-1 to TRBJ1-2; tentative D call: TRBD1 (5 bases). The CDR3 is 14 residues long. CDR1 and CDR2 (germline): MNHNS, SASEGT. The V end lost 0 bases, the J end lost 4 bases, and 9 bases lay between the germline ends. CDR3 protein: CASSEATEIYGYTF. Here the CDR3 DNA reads TGTGCCAGCAGTGAAGCGACAGAAATCTATGGCTACACCTTC.

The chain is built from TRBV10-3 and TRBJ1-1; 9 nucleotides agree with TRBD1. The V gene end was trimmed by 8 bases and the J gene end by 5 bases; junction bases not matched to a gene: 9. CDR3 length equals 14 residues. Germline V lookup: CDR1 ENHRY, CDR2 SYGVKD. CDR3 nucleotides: TGTGCCATCGGCCCGGGACAGGGTATGACTGAAGCTTTCTTT. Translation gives CAIGPGQGMTEAFF.

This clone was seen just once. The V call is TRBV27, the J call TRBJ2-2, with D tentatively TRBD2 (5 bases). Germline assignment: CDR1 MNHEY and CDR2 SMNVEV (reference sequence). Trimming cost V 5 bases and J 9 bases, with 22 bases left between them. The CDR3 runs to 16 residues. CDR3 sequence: CASSTPNRGRPRELFF. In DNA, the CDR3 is TGTGCCAGCAGTACCCCTAACCGGGGAAGGCCCAGGGAGCTGTTTTTT.

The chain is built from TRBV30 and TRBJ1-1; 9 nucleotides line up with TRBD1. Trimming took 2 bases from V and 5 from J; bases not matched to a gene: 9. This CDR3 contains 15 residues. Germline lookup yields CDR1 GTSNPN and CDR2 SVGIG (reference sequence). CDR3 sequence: CAWSFPQGAQTEAFF. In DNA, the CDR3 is TGTGCCTGGAGTTTCCCACAGGGGGCGCAAACTGAAGCTTTCTTT.

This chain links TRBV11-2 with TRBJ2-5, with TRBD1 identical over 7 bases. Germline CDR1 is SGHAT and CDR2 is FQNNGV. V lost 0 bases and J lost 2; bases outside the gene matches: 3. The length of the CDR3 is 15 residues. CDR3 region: CASSLETGFQETQYF. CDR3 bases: TGTGCCAGCAGCTTAGAGACAGGGTTTCAAGAGACCCAGTACTTC.

The CDR3 loop reads CASSLSQGTGANVLTF. CDR3 bases: TGTGCCAGCAGCTTGTCACAGGGAACTGGGGCCAACGTCCTGACTTTC. The chain employs TRBV7-8 and TRBJ2-6; D might be TRBD1 (6 bases). V was cut by 3 bases and J by 2 bases, with 11 bases left in between. The CDR3 is 16 residues long. Per germline, CDR1 SGHVS and CDR2 FQNEAQ.

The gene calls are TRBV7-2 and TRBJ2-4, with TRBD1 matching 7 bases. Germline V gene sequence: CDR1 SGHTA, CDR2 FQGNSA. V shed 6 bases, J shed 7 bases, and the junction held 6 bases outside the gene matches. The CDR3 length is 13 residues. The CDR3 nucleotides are TGTGCCAGCAGTACCTCGGGACAGAACATTCAGTACTTC. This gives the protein CASSTSGQNIQYF.

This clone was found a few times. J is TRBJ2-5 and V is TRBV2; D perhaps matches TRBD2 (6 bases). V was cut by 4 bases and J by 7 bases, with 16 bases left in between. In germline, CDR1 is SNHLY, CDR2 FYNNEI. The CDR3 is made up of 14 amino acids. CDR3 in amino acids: CASSAGTADGTQYF. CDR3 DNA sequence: TGTGCCAGCAGTGCCGGGACTGCGGATGGGACCCAGTACTTC.

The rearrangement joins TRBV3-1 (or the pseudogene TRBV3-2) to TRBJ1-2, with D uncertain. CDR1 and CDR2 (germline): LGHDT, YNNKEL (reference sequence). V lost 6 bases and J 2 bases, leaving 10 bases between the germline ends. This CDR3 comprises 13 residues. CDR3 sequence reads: CASRTNSNYGYTF. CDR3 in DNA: TGTGCCAGCAGAACAAACAGCAACTATGGCTACACCTTC.

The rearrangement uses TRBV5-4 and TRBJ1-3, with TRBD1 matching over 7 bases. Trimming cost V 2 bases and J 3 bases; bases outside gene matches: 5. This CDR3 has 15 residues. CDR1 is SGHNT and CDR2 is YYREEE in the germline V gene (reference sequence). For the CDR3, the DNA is TGTGCCAGCAGCTTTGGAGGGGGCGGTGGAAACACCATATATTTT. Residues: CASSFGGGGGNTIYF.

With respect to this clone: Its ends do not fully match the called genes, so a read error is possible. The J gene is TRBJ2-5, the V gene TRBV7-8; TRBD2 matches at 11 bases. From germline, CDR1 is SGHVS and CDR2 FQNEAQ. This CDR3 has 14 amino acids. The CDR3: CASSIAGGAETQYF. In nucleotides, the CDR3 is TGTGCCAGCAGCATAGCGGGAGGGGCAGAGACCCAGTACTTC.

The CDR3 coding sequence is TGCAGCGCTGGGGCGGTGGAAAAACTGTTTTTT. Translation: CSAGAVEKLFF. V usage is TRBV29-1 and J usage is TRBJ1-4, with a tentative D call TRBD1 (5 bases). Germline V CDR1 and CDR2: SQVTM, ANQGSEA. The CDR3 runs 11 residues. V lost 7 bases and J lost 8, with 11 bases in between. Full variable domain (missing parts from reference TRBV29-1 and TRBJ1-4): SAVISQKPSRDICQRGTSLTIQCQVDSQVTMMFWYRQQPGQSLTLIATANQGSEATYESGFVIDKFPISRPNLTFSTLTVSNMSPEDSSIYLCSAGAVEKLFFGSGTQLSVL.

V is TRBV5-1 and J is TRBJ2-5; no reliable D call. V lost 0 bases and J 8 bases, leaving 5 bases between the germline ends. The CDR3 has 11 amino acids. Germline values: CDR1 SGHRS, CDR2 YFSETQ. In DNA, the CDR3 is TGCGCCAGCAGCTTGGAGCAAACCCAGTACTTC. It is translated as CASSLEQTQYF. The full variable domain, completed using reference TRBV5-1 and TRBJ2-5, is KAGVTQTPRYLIKTRGQQVTLSCSPISGHRSVSWYQQTPGQGLQFLFEYFSETQRNKGNFPGRFSGRQFSNSRSEMNVSTLELGDSALYLCASSLEQTQYFGPGTRLLVL.

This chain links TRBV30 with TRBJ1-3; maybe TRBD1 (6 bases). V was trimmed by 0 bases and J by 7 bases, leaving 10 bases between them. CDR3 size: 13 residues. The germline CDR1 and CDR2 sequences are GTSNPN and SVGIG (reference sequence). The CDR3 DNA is TGTGCCTGGAGTGTACGGGGGGCGAACACCATATATTTT. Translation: CAWSVRGANTIYF.

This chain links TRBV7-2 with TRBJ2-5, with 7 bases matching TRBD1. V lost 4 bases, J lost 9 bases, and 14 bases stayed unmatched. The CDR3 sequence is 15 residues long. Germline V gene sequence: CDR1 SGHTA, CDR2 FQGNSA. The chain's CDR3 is CASSSGQPGADSQYF. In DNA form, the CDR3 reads TGTGCCAGCAGCTCGGGACAGCCAGGAGCAGACTCCCAGTACTTC.

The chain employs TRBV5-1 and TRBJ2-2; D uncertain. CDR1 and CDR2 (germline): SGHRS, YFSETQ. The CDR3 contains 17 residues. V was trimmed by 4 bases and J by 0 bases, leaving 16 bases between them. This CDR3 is CASSKLVGQPNTGELFF. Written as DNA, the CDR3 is TGCGCCAGCAGCAAGCTTGTTGGGCAACCGAACACCGGGGAGCTGTTTTTT.

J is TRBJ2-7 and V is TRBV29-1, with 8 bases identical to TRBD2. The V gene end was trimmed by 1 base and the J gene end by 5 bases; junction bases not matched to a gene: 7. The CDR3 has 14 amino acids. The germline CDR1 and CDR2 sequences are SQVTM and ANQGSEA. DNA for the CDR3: TGCAGCGTTGAAGGCCCGGGGGGGGGCGACGAGCAGTACTTC. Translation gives CSVEGPGGGDEQYF.

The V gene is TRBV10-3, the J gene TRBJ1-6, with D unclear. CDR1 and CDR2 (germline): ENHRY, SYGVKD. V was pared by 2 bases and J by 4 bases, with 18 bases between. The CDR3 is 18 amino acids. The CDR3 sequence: CAISERLSRPGYNSPLHF. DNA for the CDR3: TGTGCCATCAGTGAGCGCTTAAGTCGTCCCGGTTATAATTCACCCCTCCACTTT.

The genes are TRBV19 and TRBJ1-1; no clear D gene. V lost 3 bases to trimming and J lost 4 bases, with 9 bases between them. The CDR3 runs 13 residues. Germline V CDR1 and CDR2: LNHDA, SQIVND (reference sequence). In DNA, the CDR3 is TGTGCCAGTAGTATGTCAGTCCCCACTGAAGCTTTCTTT. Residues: CASSMSVPTEAFF.

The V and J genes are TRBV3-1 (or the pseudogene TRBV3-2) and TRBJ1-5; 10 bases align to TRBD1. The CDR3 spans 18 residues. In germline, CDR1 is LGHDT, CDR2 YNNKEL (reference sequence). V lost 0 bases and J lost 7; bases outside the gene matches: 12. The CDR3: CASSQESELGTGDQPQHF. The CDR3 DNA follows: TGTGCCAGCAGCCAAGAAAGCGAGCTAGGGACAGGGGACCAGCCCCAGCATTTT.